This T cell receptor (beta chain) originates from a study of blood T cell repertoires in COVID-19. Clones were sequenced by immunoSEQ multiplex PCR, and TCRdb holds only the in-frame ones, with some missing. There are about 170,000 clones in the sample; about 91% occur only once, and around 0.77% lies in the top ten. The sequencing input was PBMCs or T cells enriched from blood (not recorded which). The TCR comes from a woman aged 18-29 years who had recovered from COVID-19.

The CDR3, as DNA: TGCGCCAGCAGTGAGGGCCAGAATCAGCCCCAGCATTTT. The encoded protein is CASSEGQNQPQHF. V is TRBV10-2 and J is TRBJ1-5; D remains ambiguous. Germline values: CDR1 WSHSY, CDR2 SAAADI. This CDR3 contains 13 residues. Trimming pared 2 bases from V and 4 bases from J, leaving 6 bases between.